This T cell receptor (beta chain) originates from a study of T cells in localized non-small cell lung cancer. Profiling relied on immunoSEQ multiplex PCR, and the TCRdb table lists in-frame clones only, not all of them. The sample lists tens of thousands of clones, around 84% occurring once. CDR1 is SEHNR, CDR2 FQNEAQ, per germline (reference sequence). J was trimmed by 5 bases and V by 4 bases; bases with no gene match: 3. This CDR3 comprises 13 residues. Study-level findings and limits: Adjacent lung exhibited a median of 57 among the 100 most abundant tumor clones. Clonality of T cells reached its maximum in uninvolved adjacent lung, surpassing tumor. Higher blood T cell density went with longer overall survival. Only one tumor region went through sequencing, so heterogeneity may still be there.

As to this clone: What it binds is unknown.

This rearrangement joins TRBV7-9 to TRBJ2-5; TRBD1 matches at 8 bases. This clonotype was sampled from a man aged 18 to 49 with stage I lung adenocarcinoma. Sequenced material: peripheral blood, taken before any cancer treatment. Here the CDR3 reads CASSSDREETQYF. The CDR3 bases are TGTGCCAGCAGCTCGGACAGGGAGGAGACCCAGTACTTC.